Listed below are T cell receptor beta chains from one sample, sequenced in a study of OX40 agonist ivuxolimab in advanced cancers. Produced via immunoSEQ multiplex PCR; TCRdb's table is partial and in-frame only. This repertoire shows over 65,000 clones, 80% to 90% found once; its top ten account for about 2%. The sequences come from CD4+ or CD8+ T cells sorted from blood, collected in a trial of the OX40 agonist ivuxolimab. The source of these receptors is an adult with an advanced solid tumor such as melanoma, head and neck, liver or kidney cancer. Each CDR3 is given with its conserved first and last residue. The order of the fields is D gene, J gene, clone size, V gene, CDR3 protein, CDR3 DNA. D genes are given only for firm matches. Some rows have no size entry. The others give once, few or many, or a class for an expanded clone.

d_call: .; j_call: TRBJ2-7; clone_size: .; v_call: TRBV27; cdr3_aa: CASSFPLGWKPFLGEQYF; cdr3_nt: TGTGCCAGCAGTTTCCCCCTAGGGTGGAAACCATTCCTCGGGGAGCAGTACTTC
d_call: .; j_call: TRBJ2-7; clone_size: .; v_call: TRBV14; cdr3_aa: CASSRSGLGSYEQYF; cdr3_nt: TGTGCCAGCAGCCGGAGCGGGTTAGGTTCCTACGAGCAGTACTTC
d_call: .; j_call: TRBJ1-6; clone_size: .; v_call: TRBV6-6; cdr3_aa: CASSYVGPQGSPLHF; cdr3_nt: TGTGCCAGCAGTTACGTCGGTCCCCAGGGCTCACCCCTCCACTTT
d_call: TRBD1; j_call: TRBJ1-5; clone_size: .; v_call: TRBV28; cdr3_aa: CASSPQGAGVNQPQHF; cdr3_nt: TGTGCCAGCAGTCCCCAGGGGGCGGGGGTAAATCAGCCCCAGCATTTT
d_call: .; j_call: TRBJ1-6; clone_size: few; v_call: TRBV19; cdr3_aa: CASSMGFSYNSPLHF; cdr3_nt: TGTGCCAGTAGTATGGGATTCTCCTATAATTCACCCCTCCACTTT
d_call: .; j_call: TRBJ1-1; clone_size: .; v_call: TRBV6-6; cdr3_aa: CASSYLGGKNTEAFF; cdr3_nt: TGTGCCAGCAGCTACCTGGGGGGCAAGAACACTGAAGCTTTCTTT
d_call: TRBD2; j_call: TRBJ2-7; clone_size: few; v_call: TRBV14; cdr3_aa: CASSGQRTSGGPLVYEQYF; cdr3_nt: TGTGCCAGCAGTGGGCAGCGGACTAGCGGGGGGCCATTAGTCTACGAGCAGTACTTC
d_call: .; j_call: TRBJ1-1; clone_size: few; v_call: TRBV7-3; cdr3_aa: CASSLNPGLNTEAFF; cdr3_nt: TGTGCCAGCAGCTTAAATCCAGGGCTGAACACTGAAGCTTTCTTT
d_call: TRBD1; j_call: TRBJ2-5; clone_size: .; v_call: TRBV18; cdr3_aa: CASSPGQAQETQYF; cdr3_nt: TGTGCCAGCTCACCGGGACAGGCACAAGAGACCCAGTACTTC
d_call: .; j_call: TRBJ2-2; clone_size: .; v_call: TRBV7-2; cdr3_aa: CASSGGLGTGELFF; cdr3_nt: TGTGCCAGCAGCGGGGGGCTTGGCACCGGGGAGCTGTTTTTT
d_call: TRBD1; j_call: TRBJ2-7; clone_size: once; v_call: TRBV6-5; cdr3_aa: CASSGDRQGKQYF; cdr3_nt: TGTGCCAGCAGTGGAGACAGACAGGGAAAGCAGTACTTC
d_call: .; j_call: TRBJ2-3; clone_size: .; v_call: TRBV19; cdr3_aa: CASSMFQTSTDTQYF; cdr3_nt: TGTGCCAGTAGTATGTTCCAGACAAGCACAGATACGCAGTATTTT
d_call: TRBD1; j_call: TRBJ2-7; clone_size: .; v_call: TRBV6-1; cdr3_aa: CASRGTGYYEQYF; cdr3_nt: TGTGCCAGCAGAGGGACAGGGTACTACGAGCAGTACTTC
d_call: .; j_call: TRBJ2-3; clone_size: .; v_call: TRBV28; cdr3_aa: CASSSYADTQYF; cdr3_nt: TGTGCCAGCAGTTCCTACGCAGATACGCAGTATTTT
d_call: TRBD2; j_call: TRBJ2-5; clone_size: .; v_call: TRBV7-7; cdr3_aa: CASSPGPGGDETQYF; cdr3_nt: TGTGCTAGCAGCCCGGGACCGGGAGGCGACGAGACCCAGTACTTC
d_call: TRBD1; j_call: TRBJ2-7; clone_size: .; v_call: TRBV6-1; cdr3_aa: CASRPGQGYEQYF; cdr3_nt: TGTGCCAGCAGGCCGGGACAGGGCTACGAGCAGTACTTC
d_call: .; j_call: TRBJ1-5; clone_size: .; v_call: TRBV28; cdr3_aa: CASTFRGTVANQPQHF; cdr3_nt: TGTGCCAGCACCTTTAGAGGGACGGTCGCGAATCAGCCCCAGCATTTT
d_call: TRBD1; j_call: TRBJ1-5; clone_size: .; v_call: TRBV19; cdr3_aa: CAGSTGSNQPQHF; cdr3_nt: TGTGCCGGGTCGACAGGGAGCAATCAGCCCCAGCATTTT
d_call: TRBD2; j_call: TRBJ2-2; clone_size: .; v_call: TRBV6-5; cdr3_aa: CASSLERGGDALFF; cdr3_nt: TGTGCCAGCAGTTTGGAGCGGGGGGGGGATGCGCTGTTTTTT
d_call: .; j_call: TRBJ1-1; clone_size: .; v_call: TRBV7-2; cdr3_aa: CASSLRANTEAFF; cdr3_nt: TGTGCCAGCAGCCTCCGGGCCAACACTGAAGCTTTCTTT
d_call: TRBD2; j_call: TRBJ2-1; clone_size: .; v_call: TRBV5-1; cdr3_aa: CASSLTSGGSYNEQFF; cdr3_nt: TGCGCCAGCAGCTTAACTAGCGGGGGTTCCTACAATGAGCAGTTCTTC
d_call: .; j_call: TRBJ1-2; clone_size: .; v_call: TRBV25-1; cdr3_aa: CASSFSRSGADYGYTF; cdr3_nt: TGTGCCAGCAGCTTTTCCCGGTCCGGGGCGGACTATGGCTACACCTTC
d_call: TRBD1; j_call: TRBJ2-7; clone_size: .; v_call: TRBV7-9; cdr3_aa: CASSLGTLRDRGPYEQYF; cdr3_nt: TGTGCCAGCAGCCTGGGGACGCTCCGGGACAGGGGCCCCTACGAGCAGTACTTC
d_call: .; j_call: TRBJ1-1; clone_size: .; v_call: TRBV11-2; cdr3_aa: CASSLGQGGEAFF; cdr3_nt: TGTGCCAGCAGCTTAGGGCAGGGCGGCGAAGCTTTCTTT
d_call: .; j_call: TRBJ1-4; clone_size: .; v_call: TRBV19; cdr3_aa: CASSSPSDRRRSEKLFF; cdr3_nt: TGTGCCAGTAGTTCGCCCTCTGACAGGCGCCGGAGTGAAAAACTGTTTTTT
d_call: .; j_call: TRBJ1-6; clone_size: .; v_call: TRBV15; cdr3_aa: CATSRDGRTNSPLHF; cdr3_nt: TGTGCCACCAGCAGAGATGGACGGACCAATTCACCCCTCCACTTT